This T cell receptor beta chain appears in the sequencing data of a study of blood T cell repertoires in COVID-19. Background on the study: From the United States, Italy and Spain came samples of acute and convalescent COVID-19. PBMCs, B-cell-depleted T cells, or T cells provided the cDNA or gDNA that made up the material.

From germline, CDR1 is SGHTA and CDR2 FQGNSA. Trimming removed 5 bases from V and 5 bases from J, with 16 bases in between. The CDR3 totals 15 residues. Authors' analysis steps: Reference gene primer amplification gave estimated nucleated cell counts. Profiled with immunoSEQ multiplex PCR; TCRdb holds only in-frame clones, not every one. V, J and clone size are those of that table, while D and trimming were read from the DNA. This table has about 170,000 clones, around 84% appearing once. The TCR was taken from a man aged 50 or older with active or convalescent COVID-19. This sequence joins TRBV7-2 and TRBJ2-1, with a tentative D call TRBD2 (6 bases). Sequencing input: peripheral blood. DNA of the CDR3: TGTGCCAGCAGCCTGACTAGAATGGGACACAATGAGCAGTTCTTC. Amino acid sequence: CASSLTRMGHNEQFF.